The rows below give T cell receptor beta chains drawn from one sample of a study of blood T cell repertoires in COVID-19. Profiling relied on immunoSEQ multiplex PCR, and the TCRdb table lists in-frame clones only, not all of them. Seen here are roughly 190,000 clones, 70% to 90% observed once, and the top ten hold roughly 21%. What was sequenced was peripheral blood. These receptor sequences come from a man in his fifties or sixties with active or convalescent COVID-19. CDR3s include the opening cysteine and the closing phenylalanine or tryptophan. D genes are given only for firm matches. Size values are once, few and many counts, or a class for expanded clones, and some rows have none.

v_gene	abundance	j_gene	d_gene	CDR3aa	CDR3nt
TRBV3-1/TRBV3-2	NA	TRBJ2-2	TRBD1	CASSPRDRNTGELFF	TGTGCCAGCAGCCCCCGGGACAGGAACACCGGGGAGCTGTTTTTT
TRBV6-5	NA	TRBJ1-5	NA	CASSYADGNQPQHF	TGTGCCAGCAGTTACGCCGACGGGAATCAGCCCCAGCATTTT
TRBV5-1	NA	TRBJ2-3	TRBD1	CASSLGQGADTQYF	TGCGCCAGCAGCTTAGGACAGGGGGCAGATACGCAGTATTTT
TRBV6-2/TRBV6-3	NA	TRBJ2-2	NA	CASSVLQNTGELFF	TGTGCCAGCAGTGTACTTCAGAACACCGGGGAGCTGTTTTTT
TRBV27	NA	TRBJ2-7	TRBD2	CASSYSRLADSYEQYF	TGTGCCAGCAGTTATTCGAGACTAGCGGATTCCTACGAGCAGTACTTC
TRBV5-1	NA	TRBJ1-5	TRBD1	CASSPGQGINQPQHF	TGCGCCAGCTCCCCGGGACAGGGGATCAATCAGCCCCAGCATTTT
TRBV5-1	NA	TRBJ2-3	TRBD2	CASSLELAGIKDTQYF	TGCGCCAGCAGCTTGGAACTAGCGGGGATTAAAGATACGCAGTATTTT
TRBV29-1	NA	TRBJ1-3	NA	CSVAGTPGNTIYF	TGCAGCGTAGCCGGGACACCTGGAAACACCATATATTTT
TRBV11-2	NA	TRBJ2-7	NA	CASSLGGREQYF	TGTGCCAGCAGCTTAGGGGGGCGGGAGCAGTACTTC
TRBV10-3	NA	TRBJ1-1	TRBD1	CAIRGTDRNFLNTEAFF	TGTGCCATCAGGGGGACAGATAGGAATTTTTTGAACACTGAAGCTTTCTTT
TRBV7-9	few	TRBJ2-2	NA	CASSLELNTGELFF	TGTGCCAGCAGCTTAGAACTAAACACCGGGGAGCTGTTTTTT
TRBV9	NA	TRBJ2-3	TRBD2	CASSGSGGAGTQYF	TGTGCCAGCAGCGGTAGCGGGGGGGCCGGTACGCAGTATTTT
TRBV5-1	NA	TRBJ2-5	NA	CASSRGTVQETQYF	TGCGCCAGCAGCCGCGGGACAGTTCAAGAGACCCAGTACTTC
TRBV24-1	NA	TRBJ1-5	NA	CATSGAGRDQPQHF	TGTGCCACCAGTGGGGCAGGGAGGGATCAACCCCAGCATTTT
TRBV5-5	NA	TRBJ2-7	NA	CASSGPGEYEQYF	TGTGCCAGCAGCGGGCCGGGAGAATACGAGCAGTACTTC
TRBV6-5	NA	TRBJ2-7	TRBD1	CASSPTGSPTYEQYF	TGTGCCAGCAGTCCGACAGGGTCGCCCACCTACGAGCAGTACTTC
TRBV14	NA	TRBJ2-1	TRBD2	CASSPLGTSGGRLGGAEQFF	TGTGCCAGCAGCCCTCTCGGGACTAGCGGGGGGCGACTTGGGGGCGCTGAGCAGTTCTTC
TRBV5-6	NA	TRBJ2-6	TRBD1	CASSLRWTGGSGANVLTF	TGTGCCAGCAGCTTGAGGTGGACAGGGGGCTCTGGGGCCAACGTCCTGACTTTC
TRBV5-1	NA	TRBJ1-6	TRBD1	CASSFERQGSSPLHF	TGCGCCAGCAGCTTCGAGAGACAGGGGAGTTCACCCCTCCACTTT
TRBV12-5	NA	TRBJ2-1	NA	CASGLAINPSSYNEQFF	TGTGCTAGTGGTTTGGCGATCAACCCTAGCTCCTACAATGAGCAGTTCTTC
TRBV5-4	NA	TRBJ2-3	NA	CASSTGYPTDTQYF	TGTGCCAGCAGTACAGGGTACCCCACAGATACGCAGTATTTT
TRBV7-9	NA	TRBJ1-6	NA	CASSLDPSSYNSPLHF	TGTGCCAGCAGCTTAGATCCGAGCTCCTATAATTCACCCCTCCACTTT
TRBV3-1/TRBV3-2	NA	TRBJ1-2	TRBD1	CASRNRGGYGYTF	TGTGCCAGCAGGAACAGGGGAGGCTATGGCTACACCTTC
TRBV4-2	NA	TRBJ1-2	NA	CASSPIAGDPSYGYTF	TGTGCCAGCAGCCCAATTGCGGGGGATCCGTCCTATGGCTACACCTTC
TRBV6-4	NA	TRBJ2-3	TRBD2	CASSDSGTSGTDTQYF	TGTGCCAGCAGTGACTCCGGGACTAGCGGCACAGATACGCAGTATTTT
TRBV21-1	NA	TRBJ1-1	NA	CASSKRNRGINTEAFF	TGTGCCAGCAGCAAAAGGAACAGGGGAATAAACACTGAAGCTTTCTTT
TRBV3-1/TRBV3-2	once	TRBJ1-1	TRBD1	CASAQGQGRAFF	TGTGCCAGCGCACAAGGACAGGGAAGGGCTTTCTTT